This T cell receptor beta chain came from a study of blood T cell repertoires in COVID-19. Overall study context: Acute and convalescent COVID-19 samples came from the United States, Italy and Spain.

Seattle's enrolled individuals joined amid active infection and were then monitored longitudinally. The CDR3 is 13 amino acids. Per the germline V gene, CDR1 is SGHRS and CDR2 is YFSETQ. Trimming took off 0 bases at V and 6 bases at J, with 9 bases between the two ends. The table came from immunoSEQ multiplex PCR; TCRdb's copy has only in-frame clones and leaves some out. Of hundreds of thousands of clones listed, about 82% are singletons. This clonotype was obtained from a man in his fifties or sixties with COVID-19, enrolled during active disease. Source material: peripheral blood. The genes are TRBV5-1 and TRBJ1-1; no firm D call. The CDR3 here is CASSLAGSPEAFF. CDR3 bases: TGCGCCAGCAGCTTGGCGGGGAGCCCTGAAGCTTTCTTT.